This is a list of T cell receptor beta chains from one sample in a study of OX40 agonist ivuxolimab in advanced cancers. The method was immunoSEQ multiplex PCR; TCRdb's version includes in-frame clones alone and lacks a portion of them. This table has 50,000 to 70,000 clones, 85% to 90% appearing once. The sample here was CD4+ or CD8+ T cells sorted from blood, taken in a trial of the OX40 agonist ivuxolimab. The receptors stem from an adult with an advanced solid tumor such as melanoma, head and neck, liver or kidney cancer. Each CDR3 is given with its conserved first and last residue. D genes are given only for firm matches. Clone size is shown for a subset of rows, as once, few, many or a class of expanded clone.

V gene: TRBV19
J gene: TRBJ2-1
clone size: NA
D gene: NA
CDR3 protein: CATHQRPNEQFF
CDR3 DNA: TGTGCCACACATCAGAGGCCCAATGAGCAGTTCTTC

V gene: TRBV20-1
J gene: TRBJ2-1
clone size: NA
D gene: NA
CDR3 protein: CSARRHRQFF
CDR3 DNA: TGCAGTGCTAGGAGGCATCGGCAGTTCTTC

V gene: TRBV6-4
J gene: TRBJ2-2
clone size: NA
D gene: NA
CDR3 protein: CASSEYGNTGELFF
CDR3 DNA: TGTGCCAGCAGTGAATACGGCAACACCGGGGAGCTGTTTTTT

V gene: TRBV19
J gene: TRBJ2-1
clone size: NA
D gene: TRBD2
CDR3 protein: CASNSLAGGPNEQFF
CDR3 DNA: TGTGCCAGTAACTCACTAGCGGGAGGGCCCAATGAGCAGTTCTTC

V gene: TRBV7-6
J gene: TRBJ2-1
clone size: NA
D gene: NA
CDR3 protein: CASSLQGGTNEQFF
CDR3 DNA: TGTGCCAGCAGCTTACAGGGGGGGACGAATGAGCAGTTCTTC

V gene: TRBV6-5
J gene: TRBJ1-2
clone size: once
D gene: TRBD1
CDR3 protein: CASSYLGQGDGYTF
CDR3 DNA: TGTGCCAGCAGTTACCTGGGACAGGGCGATGGCTACACCTTC

V gene: TRBV4-1
J gene: TRBJ2-7
clone size: NA
D gene: NA
CDR3 protein: CASSQDLKLGQYF
CDR3 DNA: TGCGCCAGCAGCCAAGATCTAAAGCTAGGACAGTACTTC

V gene: TRBV5-6
J gene: TRBJ2-3
clone size: NA
D gene: TRBD2
CDR3 protein: CASSLTGTSGSDTQYF
CDR3 DNA: TGTGCCAGCAGCTTGACCGGGACTAGCGGGTCGGATACGCAGTATTTT

V gene: TRBV5-1
J gene: TRBJ2-3
clone size: NA
D gene: NA
CDR3 protein: CASSGGHQDTQYF
CDR3 DNA: TGCGCCAGCAGCGGGGGGCATCAAGATACGCAGTATTTT

V gene: TRBV5-1
J gene: TRBJ2-3
clone size: NA
D gene: TRBD2
CDR3 protein: CASSLRRTSVFTDTQYF
CDR3 DNA: TGCGCCAGCAGCTTGAGGCGGACTAGCGTTTTTACAGATACGCAGTATTTT

V gene: TRBV4-1
J gene: TRBJ1-1
clone size: NA
D gene: TRBD1
CDR3 protein: CASSQGPRGRKNTEAFF
CDR3 DNA: TGCGCCAGCAGTCAAGGACCCAGGGGGCGGAAGAACACTGAAGCTTTCTTT

V gene: TRBV30
J gene: TRBJ2-1
clone size: NA
D gene: NA
CDR3 protein: CAWSSHKTGTEQFF
CDR3 DNA: TGTGCCTGGAGTAGCCATAAAACGGGAACTGAGCAGTTCTTC

V gene: TRBV30
J gene: TRBJ2-1
clone size: NA
D gene: NA
CDR3 protein: CAWVSVSTYNEQFF
CDR3 DNA: TGTGCCTGGGTTAGCGTATCTACCTACAATGAGCAGTTCTTC

V gene: TRBV28
J gene: TRBJ2-1
clone size: NA
D gene: TRBD2
CDR3 protein: CASSLGEREHEQFF
CDR3 DNA: TGTGCCAGCAGTTTGGGAGAGCGGGAGCATGAGCAGTTCTTC

V gene: TRBV19
J gene: TRBJ2-5
clone size: NA
D gene: NA
CDR3 protein: CASRPLARQQETQYF
CDR3 DNA: TGTGCCAGTAGACCCCTCGCTAGGCAGCAAGAGACCCAGTACTTC

V gene: TRBV4-1
J gene: TRBJ2-1
clone size: NA
D gene: NA
CDR3 protein: CASSPTTNSYNEQFF
CDR3 DNA: TGCGCCAGCAGCCCAACTACGAACTCCTACAATGAGCAGTTCTTC

V gene: TRBV2
J gene: TRBJ2-7
clone size: few
D gene: TRBD2
CDR3 protein: CARQSSGSLYEQYF
CDR3 DNA: TGTGCCAGACAGTCTAGCGGGAGTTTGTACGAGCAGTACTTC

V gene: TRBV9
J gene: TRBJ2-1
clone size: NA
D gene: TRBD1
CDR3 protein: CASSVVGDRVYEQFF
CDR3 DNA: TGTGCCAGCAGCGTAGTAGGGGACAGGGTATATGAGCAGTTCTTC

V gene: TRBV7-8
J gene: TRBJ2-7
clone size: NA
D gene: NA
CDR3 protein: CASSYSGVSSYEQYF
CDR3 DNA: TGTGCCAGCAGCTACTCCGGGGTAAGCTCCTACGAGCAGTACTTC

V gene: TRBV5-4
J gene: TRBJ1-1
clone size: NA
D gene: NA
CDR3 protein: CASSLGGNTEAFF
CDR3 DNA: TGTGCCAGCAGCTTGGGGGGAAACACTGAAGCTTTCTTT

V gene: TRBV19
J gene: TRBJ2-7
clone size: NA
D gene: TRBD1
CDR3 protein: CASSQGVGAYEQYF
CDR3 DNA: TGTGCCAGTAGCCAGGGGGTGGGGGCCTACGAGCAGTACTTC

V gene: TRBV19
J gene: TRBJ2-1
clone size: NA
D gene: NA
CDR3 protein: CASSTYSGYNEQFF
CDR3 DNA: TGTGCCAGTAGTACCTATAGCGGCTACAATGAGCAGTTCTTC

V gene: TRBV7-8
J gene: TRBJ2-6
clone size: NA
D gene: NA
CDR3 protein: CASSLLGDGVSGANVLTF
CDR3 DNA: TGTGCCAGCAGCTTATTGGGTGACGGAGTCTCTGGGGCCAACGTCCTGACTTTC

V gene: TRBV9
J gene: TRBJ2-1
clone size: NA
D gene: NA
CDR3 protein: CASSVVRTMEDNEQFF
CDR3 DNA: TGTGCCAGCAGCGTAGTGAGGACTATGGAGGACAATGAGCAGTTCTTC

V gene: TRBV7-9
J gene: TRBJ1-2
clone size: NA
D gene: TRBD1
CDR3 protein: CASSLWDRVDRINYGYTF
CDR3 DNA: TGTGCCAGCAGCTTATGGGACAGGGTAGACCGAATTAACTATGGCTACACCTTC

V gene: TRBV27
J gene: TRBJ1-1
clone size: NA
D gene: NA
CDR3 protein: CASSLGGNTEAFF
CDR3 DNA: TGTGCCAGCAGTTTGGGGGGGAACACTGAAGCTTTCTTT

V gene: TRBV29-1
J gene: TRBJ2-1
clone size: NA
D gene: TRBD2
CDR3 protein: CSVPSTKAGGIYNEQFF
CDR3 DNA: TGCAGCGTTCCCAGTACTAAAGCGGGAGGGATCTACAATGAGCAGTTCTTC

V gene: TRBV27
J gene: TRBJ1-1
clone size: NA
D gene: NA
CDR3 protein: CASRRLPGVAEAFF
CDR3 DNA: TGTGCCAGCAGACGTCTCCCCGGGGTGGCTGAAGCTTTCTTT